The present TCR beta chain was sequenced within a study of cytomegalovirus exposure and HLA in healthy donors (dated by TCRdb to the late 2010s). General notes on the study: In an earlier analysis of roughly 500 of the donors, 250 to 350 Gb of sequence data and 90 million to 130 million unique TCR beta sequences from 150 million to 200 million T cells were reported. About 300 gigabases of sequencing data and approximately 85 million unique TCR sequences were included in an early release covering roughly 600 HLA-typed donors. Among the roughly 400 genotyped donors, around 81% belonged to the genetic ancestry cluster associated with self-reported Caucasian donors. The study aimed to test whether signatures of past pathogen exposure could be identified by cataloging public T cell receptors. The study used immunosequencing to profile the T cell repertoires of 670 or so subjects and linked those repertoires to cytomegalovirus serostatus. Besides the first cohort of approximately 670 subjects, a separate validation cohort made up of about 120 different subjects was used. To predict cytomegalovirus infection status, the study brought together high-throughput TCR immunosequencing, statistical association of individual TCRs with disease status, and machine learning. To study patterns of TCR occurrence, a later analysis re-analyzed previously published TCR beta repertoires from 550 to 800 donors and added high-resolution HLA genotyping. Rather than drawing on any new phenotypic data, the later analysis identified candidate immune exposures from TCR beta sequences and the way those sequences occurred across donors. In an earlier analysis of 550 to 700 of the donors, high-throughput TCR beta sequencing was used to judge whether each TCR beta V gene segment behaved as functional or pseudogenic. Donor age, sex, ethnicity and CMV serostatus were collected together with the repertoire data. Genome-wide SNP genotypes for about three fifths of the 666 donors were used in a later genetic analysis, which treated that subset as a discovery cohort. All discovery cohort repertoires had been generated using a single sequencing platform. Class I and class II HLA loci were covered by the typing at four-digit resolution. Typing coverage varied by locus: about 620-630 donors for A, B, C, DRB1 and DQB1; around 560 for DQA1; around 610 for DPA1; 450 to 480 for DPB1. A few DR-DQ haplotypes were treated as single units for association and clustering because of strong linkage in the cohort. Among 398 genotyped donors of the cohort, an average of around 240,000 unique TCR beta nucleotide sequences were sequenced per donor, around 20% of them non-productive. Findings and caveats that apply to the study as a whole: A later analysis reported that several top co-occurrence clusters appeared linked to parvovirus B19, influenza, CMV and Epstein-Barr virus. In a later analysis, 16,951 TCR beta sequences were associated with specific HLA alleles at a false discovery rate of 0.05. A further reported finding was that TCR beta sequences accurately predicted the HLA-A and HLA-B alleles for most subjects in the first cohort. Immune exposure information for the cohort was limited to CMV serostatus. About 17 rarely observed V segments, including chromosome 9 orphons, were excluded from the earlier analysis of some 590 of the donors because counts were too low. When HLA alleles, especially DR and DQ, strongly co-occurred, TCR associations were difficult to assign to individual alleles. Broadly in line with IMGT annotations, most TCR beta V segments showed up in productive rearrangements about 90% or about 30% of the time in an earlier analysis of 450 to 750 of the donors. In the study, approximately 160 TCR beta chains were listed as associated with cytomegalovirus. A cluster of highly shared sequence variants was judged likely to be a technical artifact of the sequencing pipeline. In a later analysis, most CMV-associated TCR beta chains were found to appear HLA-restricted, with HLA associations seemingly driven largely by CMV exposure. Across donors, most TCR sequences were observed very rarely, whereas some public TCRs were present in many individuals. In this cohort, only TCR beta chains were sequenced, and detectable features were limited by the absence of alpha or paired-chain data. A later genetic analysis reported fewer N-insertions in productive TCRs among donors in an Asian-associated ancestry cluster than the approximately 700-donor mean. According to a later analysis, TCR association rates differed among HLA loci, with DRB1 alleles showing the most associated TCRs and HLA-C alleles showing the fewest. A later genetic analysis associated a missense DCLRE1C variant with V-gene and J-gene trimming of TCR beta chains, and an independent cohort replicated the association. HLA typing was unavailable for some donors at each locus, so association tests used only the typed subset. Correlated functional status among segregating V segments might be attributable to linkage disequilibrium, but an unknown experimental factor could not be ruled out. Roughly uniform sequencing depth across donors was assumed in presence/absence analyses, although this assumption may not hold. Compared with equally common non-associated chains, HLA-associated TCR beta chains in a later analysis were more clonally expanded and had lower generation probabilities. A few of the identified cytomegalovirus-associated TCR beta chains were confirmed in vitro to be specific for cytomegalovirus antigens. The authors suggested that the approach could potentially be extended to other disease states and immunological phenotypes. The classifier was reported to diagnose cytomegalovirus status with high specificity and sensitivity in both the original cohort and the validation cohort.

Regarding this clone: Its recognized antigen is unknown.

The cohort was made up of 500 to 850 healthy bone marrow donors. Cohort members were all nominally healthy when sampled, although unrecorded immune exposures were likely present. The donor tested CMV seronegative and was one of the 352 seronegative cohort members. A peripheral blood sample was provided by each donor, and peripheral blood mononuclear cells were used for TCR beta sequencing. Genomic DNA extraction from the blood cell samples was performed with the Qiagen DNeasy Blood Extraction Kit. The method behind the library was the immunoSEQ multiplex PCR assay. The multiplex PCR relied on a mix of 60 forward primers for TCR Vbeta segments and 13 reverse primers for TCR Jbeta segments. The CDR3 region of rearranged TCR beta genes was amplified from genomic DNA with a multiplex PCR assay. The Illumina HiSeq System was used to sequence the amplified TCR beta libraries as 87-base-pair reads. On the study's bioinformatics: Across the 666 repertoires, a later analysis counted tens of millions of unique TCR beta chains, roughly 11 million of which were shared by at least two donors. Raw reads were error-corrected and collapsed into unique sequences with a nearest-neighbor algorithm that merged closely related sequences to remove PCR and sequencing errors. To assign V, D and J gene segments, CDR3 sequences were aligned to IMGT reference sequences. For a sequence to be retained, a match of at least six nucleotides to both a V gene segment and a J gene segment was required. Rearrangements were classified as productive when the CDR3 lacked stop codons and remained in frame with V and J, and all other rearrangements were classified as non-productive. CDR3 was defined according to IMGT convention as the region running from the second conserved V-encoded cysteine to the conserved J-encoded phenylalanine. The earlier analysis of about 570 of the donors excluded any sequence lacking an unambiguous match to a single V gene segment. An earlier analysis of a few hundred of the donors called V segments functional above 56.7% productive rearrangements and segregating when the between-donor standard deviation exceeded 5%. A statistical classification framework was built to diagnose cytomegalovirus status from the catalog of TCR beta chain sequences. A later analysis assigned V and J genes by comparing TCR nucleotide sequences with IMGT/GENE-DB human TR gene sequences. Using the TCRdist pipeline, a later analysis assigned CDR3 sequences along with most-parsimonious VDJ recombination scenarios. A later analysis defined each TCR beta chain by its CDR3 amino acid sequence plus V-gene family, and excluded reads lacking a unique V-gene family. To address suspected cross-contamination and a sequencing artifact, a later analysis removed under 600 highly shared, low-generation-probability nucleotide sequences. A later analysis calculated a clonal expansion index for each public chain from normalized within-repertoire ranks of inferred template counts. A later analysis computed generation probabilities with a VDJ recombination model fitted to out-of-frame rearrangements, and checked the results against IGoR. A later analysis scored TCR-TCR, TCR-HLA and TCR-CMV co-occurrence with hypergeometric tests, applying a repertoire-size bias correction to TCR pairs. To estimate false discovery rates, a later analysis permuted the HLA or CMV assignments 20 times. In a later analysis, co-occurring TCRs were grouped with DBSCAN, and TCRdist sequence similarity was added when clustering was performed within HLA-allele-positive subsets. Repertoires with fewer than 30,000 or more than 120,000 public chains were left out of co-occurrence clustering, as were a handful of repertoires with anomalous nucleotide sharing. TCRdb took over this immuneACCESS table, retaining in-frame rearrangements with V and J assigned. Such tables are incomplete; in checked studies, under half of the missing clones stem from an unresolved V gene, and the remainder is unexplained. D and trimming were read from the DNA, whereas the V and J calls and clone size are those reported in that table. The sample has about 130,000 clones on record. The ten largest account for roughly 1% of the sample.

The material sequenced was PBMCs. This receptor was taken from a man between 18 and 29 years old in good health and CMV-seronegative.

Read as DNA, the sequence is TGTGCCAGCAGTGAAGCGCGGGGGGGCTACACCTTC. This encodes CASSEARGGYTF. The V and J genes are TRBV6-1 and TRBJ1-2, and TRBD1 may be the D gene, going by 5 matching bases. Deletion took 0 bases off V and 8 bases off J, with a span of 7 bases between the germline ends. The germline V gene sets CDR1 to MNHNS and CDR2 to SASEGT. There are 12 amino acids in the CDR3, from cysteine to phenylalanine inclusive. Of the read, only the CDR3 DNA is kept; its 36 bases are in frame from base 1.